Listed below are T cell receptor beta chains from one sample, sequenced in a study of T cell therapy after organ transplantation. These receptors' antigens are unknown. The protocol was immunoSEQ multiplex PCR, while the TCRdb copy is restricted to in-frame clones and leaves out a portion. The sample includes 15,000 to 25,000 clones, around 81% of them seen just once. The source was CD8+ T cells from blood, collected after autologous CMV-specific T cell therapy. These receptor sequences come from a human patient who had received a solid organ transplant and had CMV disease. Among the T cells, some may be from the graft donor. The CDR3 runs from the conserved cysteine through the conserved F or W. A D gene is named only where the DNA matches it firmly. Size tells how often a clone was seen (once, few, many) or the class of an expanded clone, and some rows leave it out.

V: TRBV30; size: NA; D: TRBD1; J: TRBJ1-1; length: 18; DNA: TGTGCCTGGAGTCCCCCCGCTTCTCGACAGGGGATGAGGGCTGAAGCTTTCTTT; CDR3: CAWSPPASRQGMRAEAFF
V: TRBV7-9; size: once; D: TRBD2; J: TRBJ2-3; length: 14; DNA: TGTGCCGTGGGGCCCCTAGCGGCCACAGATACGCAGTATTTT; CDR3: CAVGPLAATDTQYF
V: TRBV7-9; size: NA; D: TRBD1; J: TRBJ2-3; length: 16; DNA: TGTGCCAGCAGGCGGGACAGGGCCCGCGGCACAGATACGCAGTATTTT; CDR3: CASRRDRARGTDTQYF
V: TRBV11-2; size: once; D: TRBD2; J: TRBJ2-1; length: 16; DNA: TGTGCCAGCAGCTTTAGTTGGCGGGAGGACTACAATGAGCAGTTCTTC; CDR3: CASSFSWREDYNEQFF
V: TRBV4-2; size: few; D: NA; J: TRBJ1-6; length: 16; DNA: TGTGCCAGCAGCCAAGATGACGGCGGGGAGAATTCACCCCTCCACTTT; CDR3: CASSQDDGGENSPLHF
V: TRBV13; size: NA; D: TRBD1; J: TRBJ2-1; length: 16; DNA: TGTGCCAGCAGCCCAGAAGGACAGGGGGCGTGGAATGAGCAGTTCTTC; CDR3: CASSPEGQGAWNEQFF
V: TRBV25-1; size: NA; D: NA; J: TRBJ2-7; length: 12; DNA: TGTGCCAGCAGTGGTAGCGAGTACGAGCAGTACTTC; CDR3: CASSGSEYEQYF
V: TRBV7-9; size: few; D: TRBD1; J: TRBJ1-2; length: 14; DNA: TGTGCCAGCAGCCGAGACAGGGAAGACTATGGCTACACCTTC; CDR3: CASSRDREDYGYTF
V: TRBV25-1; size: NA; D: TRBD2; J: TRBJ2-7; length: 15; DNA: TGTGCCAGCAGTGATTTGGGCAGGACTAGGTACGAGCAGTACTTC; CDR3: CASSDLGRTRYEQYF
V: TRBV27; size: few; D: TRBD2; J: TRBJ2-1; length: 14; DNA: TGTGCCTGTCGGCGCGGGGGGGTCAACAATGAGCAGTTCTTC; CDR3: CACRRGGVNNEQFF
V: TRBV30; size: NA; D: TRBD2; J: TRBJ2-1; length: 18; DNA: TGTGCCTGGAGTTGTAACCCTCTAGCGGGGGGGTCCTACAATGAGCAGTTCTTC; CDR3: CAWSCNPLAGGSYNEQFF
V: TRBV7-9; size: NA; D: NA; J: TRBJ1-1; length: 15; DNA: TGTGCCAGCAGCTGGGGGGTTGGGGCCCACACTGAAGCTTTCTTT; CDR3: CASSWGVGAHTEAFF
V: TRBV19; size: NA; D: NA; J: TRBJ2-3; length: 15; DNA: TGTGCCAGTAGTATAGAGGCAGGGGGCACAGATACGCAGTATTTT; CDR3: CASSIEAGGTDTQYF
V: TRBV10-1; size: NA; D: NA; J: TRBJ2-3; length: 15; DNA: TGCGCCAGCAGTGAGGGGCGGCTTAGCACAGATACGCAGTATTTT; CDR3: CASSEGRLSTDTQYF
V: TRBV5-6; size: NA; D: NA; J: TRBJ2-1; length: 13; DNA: TGTGCCAGCGACGAGGGGGATCTGGATGAGCAGTTCTTC; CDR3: CASDEGDLDEQFF
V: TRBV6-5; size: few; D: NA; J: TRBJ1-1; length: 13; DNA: TGTGCCAGCAGTTACACGGGAGGCACTGAAGCTTTCTTT; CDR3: CASSYTGGTEAFF
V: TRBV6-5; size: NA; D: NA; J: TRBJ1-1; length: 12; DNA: TGTGCCAGCAGTTACGGAGGTACTGAAGCTTTCTTT; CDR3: CASSYGGTEAFF
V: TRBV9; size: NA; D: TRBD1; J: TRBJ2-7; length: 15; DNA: TGTGCCAGCAGCGTAGCCGGGACAGGGGCCTACGAGCAGTACTTC; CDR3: CASSVAGTGAYEQYF
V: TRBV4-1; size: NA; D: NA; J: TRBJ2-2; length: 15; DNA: TGCGCCAGCAGCCAAGCTGGGGGCCGGTACGGGGAGCTGTTTTTT; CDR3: CASSQAGGRYGELFF
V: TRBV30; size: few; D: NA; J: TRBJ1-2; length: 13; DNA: TGTGCCTGGAGTGTAACCCGTTACTATGGCTACACCTTC; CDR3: CAWSVTRYYGYTF
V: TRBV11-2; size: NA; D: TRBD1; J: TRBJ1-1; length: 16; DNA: TGTGCCAGCAGCAAGGGGACAGACCGACGGAACACTGAAGCTTTCTTT; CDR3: CASSKGTDRRNTEAFF
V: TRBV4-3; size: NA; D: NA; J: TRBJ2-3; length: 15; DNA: TGCGCCAGCAGCCAAGTGGACAGCTCTGTTGATACGCAGTATTTT; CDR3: CASSQVDSSVDTQYF
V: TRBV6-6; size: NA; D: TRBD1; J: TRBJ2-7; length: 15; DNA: TGTGCCAGCAGTTACTCGTTAGGGACAGGGGACGAGCAGTACTTC; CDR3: CASSYSLGTGDEQYF
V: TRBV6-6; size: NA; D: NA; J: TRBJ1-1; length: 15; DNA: TGTGCCAGCAGTTACTCGTGGGGGCGGGACACTGAAGCTTTCTTT; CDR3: CASSYSWGRDTEAFF